Listed below are T cell receptor beta chains from one sample, sequenced in a study of blood T cell repertoires in COVID-19. Assay: immunoSEQ multiplex PCR; the TCRdb copy retains only in-frame clones and omits some. The data hold over 300,000 clones, with roughly nine tenths observed a single time. What was sequenced was peripheral blood. These receptors were obtained from a man aged 18 to 30 who had recovered from COVID-19. Both conserved end residues are part of each CDR3. Fields, in order: clone size, D gene, J gene, V gene, CDR3 DNA, CDR3 protein. The D gene is left open where the match is weak. Clone sizes are given selectively: once, few, many, or a class where the clone is expanded.

>NA|NA|TRBJ1-2|TRBV7-9
TGTGCCAGCAGCTTAGTGGGGACAACCTATGGCTACACCTTC
CASSLVGTTYGYTF
>NA|TRBD1|TRBJ1-1|TRBV7-9
TGTGCCAGCAGCAGGGGACAGGGCCTCACTGAAGCTTTCTTT
CASSRGQGLTEAFF
>NA|NA|TRBJ1-1|TRBV5-6
TGTGCCAGCAGCCCAACAGGGTCGGACACTGAAGCTTTCTTT
CASSPTGSDTEAFF
>NA|TRBD1|TRBJ1-2|TRBV5-1
TGCGCCAGCAGCTCCAGGACAGGCCTCGACTATGGCTACACCTTC
CASSSRTGLDYGYTF
>NA|TRBD2|TRBJ2-5|TRBV7-6
TGTGCCAGCAGCCCGCGACTAGCGGGATCCGAGGGAGAGACCCAGTACTTC
CASSPRLAGSEGETQYF
>NA|TRBD1|TRBJ1-2|TRBV27
TGTGCCAGCAGTCCGGGACAGAAATATGGCTACACCTTC
CASSPGQKYGYTF
>NA|NA|TRBJ2-5|TRBV9
TGTGCCAGCAGCGTAGCACCTACGCAAGAGACCCAGTACTTC
CASSVAPTQETQYF
>once|TRBD1|TRBJ1-1|TRBV2
TGTGCCAGCAGTCAGACAGGGGGCCGGACTGAAGCTTTCTTT
CASSQTGGRTEAFF
>NA|NA|TRBJ2-3|TRBV7-2
TGTGCCAGCAGCTTAGGGGCAAGCACAGATACGCAGTATTTT
CASSLGASTDTQYF
>NA|TRBD1|TRBJ1-5|TRBV7-2
TGTGCCAGCAGCACTACAGGGGGTAAATATCAGCCCCAGCATTTT
CASSTTGGKYQPQHF
>once|NA|TRBJ1-2|TRBV2
TGTGCCAGCACCCTAGACGGGGGAACTAACTATGGCTACACCTTC
CASTLDGGTNYGYTF
>NA|TRBD1|TRBJ1-1|TRBV9
TGTGCCAGCAGCGGCGGGACAGTTGAAGCTTTCTTT
CASSGGTVEAFF
>few|NA|TRBJ2-7|TRBV3-1/TRBV3-2
TGTGCCAGCAGCCAAGCGCAGGGCTCCGAGCAGTACTTC
CASSQAQGSEQYF
>NA|TRBD1|TRBJ2-2|TRBV27
TGTGCCAGCACCTCGGACAGGGGGCCCCCCGGGGAGCTGTTTTTT
CASTSDRGPPGELFF
>NA|NA|TRBJ1-1|TRBV29-1
TGCAGCGTTGTGGGCAGGGGTAGGGCCGCTGAAGCTTTCTTT
CSVVGRGRAAEAFF
>NA|NA|TRBJ1-1|TRBV3-1/TRBV3-2
TGTGCCAGCAGTCGCTCCGGGGGGGAAGAAGCTTTCTTT
CASSRSGGEEAFF
>NA|TRBD2|TRBJ2-1|TRBV2
TGTGCCAGCAGTGGCCGGGGAGGGAGTAATGAGCAGTTCTTC
CASSGRGGSNEQFF
>few|TRBD1|TRBJ2-7|TRBV19
TGTGCCAGTAGCCGACAGGGGTCCTACGAGCAGTACTTC
CASSRQGSYEQYF
>NA|TRBD1|TRBJ2-7|TRBV10-3
TGTGCCATCAGTGGCACAGGGGGCCTCTACGAGCAGTACTTC
CAISGTGGLYEQYF
>NA|TRBD1|TRBJ2-7|TRBV19
TGTGCCAGTAGCAGCTCGACAGGGCTAAACCCCTACGAGCAGTACTTC
CASSSSTGLNPYEQYF
>once|TRBD2|TRBJ2-1|TRBV4-1
TGCGCCAGCAGCCAAGGACTAGCGGGGGGACCATCCACCACTGAGCAGTTCTTC
CASSQGLAGGPSTTEQFF
>NA|NA|TRBJ1-6|TRBV19
TGTGCCAGCAACGCCGGGATTAGCTCCTATAATTCACCCCTCCACTTT
CASNAGISSYNSPLHF
>NA|NA|TRBJ1-5|TRBV4-1
TGCGCCAGCAGTCCAGCTATCCTAGATCAGCCCCAGCATTTT
CASSPAILDQPQHF
>NA|TRBD1|TRBJ1-2|TRBV10-3
TGTGCCATCAGTGTACAAGACAGGGGACTAAGTGGCTACACCTTC
CAISVQDRGLSGYTF
>NA|NA|TRBJ2-2|TRBV9
TGTGCCAGCAGCGTAGTGGGGGGGAACACCGGGGAGCTGTTTTTT
CASSVVGGNTGELFF